This TCR beta chain was captured in a study of cytomegalovirus exposure and HLA in healthy donors. Overall study: The study placed about four fifths of its roughly 400 genotyped donors in the Caucasian-associated ancestry cluster. Study conclusions and caveats: It was taken for granted in presence/absence analyses that sequencing depth across donors was roughly uniform. For most subjects, TCR beta sequences were reported to predict HLA-A and HLA-B alleles with accuracy. Donors belonging to an Asian-associated ancestry cluster reportedly showed fewer N-insertions in productive TCRs than the 666-donor mean, according to what a later analysis found.

Researchers ran the PCR with 60 Vbeta and 13 Jbeta primers. Produced via immunoSEQ multiplex PCR; TCRdb's table is partial and in-frame only. Of 150,000 to 200,000 clones in the sample, around 81% are singletons; the top ten hold 2% to 2.5%. The CDR3 contains 18 residues. J gave up 3 bases and V 4 bases, and 11 bases lay outside the gene matches. Germline V lookup: CDR1 SGHVS, CDR2 FNYEAQ. In the case of this clone: The antigen is not known.

The receptor's source is a woman in her 30s in good health and CMV-seropositive. Material for sequencing was PBMCs. The V and J genes are TRBV7-6 and TRBJ2-2; TRBD1 matches at 10 bases. Here the CDR3 DNA reads TGTGCCAGCAGCTCACTAAAGCCCGGGACAGGGGACACCGGGGAGCTGTTTTTT. This codes for CASSSLKPGTGDTGELFF. Full variable domain (missing parts from reference TRBV7-6 and TRBJ2-2): GAGVSQSPRYKVTKRGQDVALRCDPISGHVSLYWYRQALGQGPEFLTYFNYEAQQDKSGLPNDRFSAERPEGSISTLTIQRTEQRDSAMYRCASSSLKPGTGDTGELFFGEGSRLTVL.